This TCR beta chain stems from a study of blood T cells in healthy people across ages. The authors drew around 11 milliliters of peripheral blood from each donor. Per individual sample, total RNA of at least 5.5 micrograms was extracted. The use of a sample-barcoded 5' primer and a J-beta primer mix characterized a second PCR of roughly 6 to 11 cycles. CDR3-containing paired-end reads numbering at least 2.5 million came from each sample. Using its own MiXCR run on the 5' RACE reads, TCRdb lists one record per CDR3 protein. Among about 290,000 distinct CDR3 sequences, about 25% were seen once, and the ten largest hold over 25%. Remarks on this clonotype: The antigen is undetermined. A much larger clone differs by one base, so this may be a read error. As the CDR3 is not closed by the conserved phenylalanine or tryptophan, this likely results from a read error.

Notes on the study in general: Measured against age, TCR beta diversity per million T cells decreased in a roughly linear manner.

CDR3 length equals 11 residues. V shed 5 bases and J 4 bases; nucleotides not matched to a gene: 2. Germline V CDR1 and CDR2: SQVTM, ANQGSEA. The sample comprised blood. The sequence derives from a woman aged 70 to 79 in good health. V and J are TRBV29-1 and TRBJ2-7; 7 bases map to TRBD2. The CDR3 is CSVTAGYEQYL. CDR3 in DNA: TGCAGCGTTACAGCGGGATACGAGCAGTACCTC.